Following are 3 T cell receptor beta chains from one sample sequenced in a study of shared clonotypes between healthy human individuals. The assay was immunoSEQ multiplex PCR, and TCRdb's table has in-frame clones only and misses some. The sample has hundreds of thousands of clones, 92% seen once. In the naive CD8 group, cells lacked CD45RO and were positively selected for CCR7, so terminally differentiated effector memory CD45RA+ cells were left out. The sample taken for sequencing was naive CD8+ T cells sorted from blood. The receptors derive from a man younger than 45 in good health.

This clone has just one count. The V call is TRBV29-1, the J call TRBJ2-3; TRBD1 aligns across 7 bases. Germline-derived CDR1 and CDR2 are SQVTM and ANQGSEA. J lost 1 base, V lost 7 bases, and 8 bases had no gene match. This CDR3 comprises 14 residues. In DNA, the CDR3 is TGCAGCGCAGGGCGGACAGGACGCACAGATACGCAGTATTTT. Residues: CSAGRTGRTDTQYF.

V usage is TRBV28 and J usage is TRBJ2-3; D not certain. The CDR3 consists of 13 residues. Trimming removed 6 bases from V and 4 bases from J, with 11 bases in between. The germline V gene encodes CDR1 MDHEN and CDR2 SYDVKM. The CDR3 nucleotides are TGTGCCAGCAGCAGACAAGGCCCAGATACGCAGTATTTT. It specifies CASSRQGPDTQYF.

J is TRBJ2-7 and V is TRBV6-6; TRBD2 agrees at 8 bases. V shed 8 bases, J shed 9 bases, and the junction held 15 bases outside the gene matches. The CDR3 has 14 residues. The germline CDR1 and CDR2 sequences are MNHNY and SVGAGI (reference sequence). This chain's CDR3 is CASEMSGGLSGQYF. For the CDR3, the DNA is TGTGCCAGCGAGATGTCGGGGGGGCTGTCAGGGCAGTACTTC.